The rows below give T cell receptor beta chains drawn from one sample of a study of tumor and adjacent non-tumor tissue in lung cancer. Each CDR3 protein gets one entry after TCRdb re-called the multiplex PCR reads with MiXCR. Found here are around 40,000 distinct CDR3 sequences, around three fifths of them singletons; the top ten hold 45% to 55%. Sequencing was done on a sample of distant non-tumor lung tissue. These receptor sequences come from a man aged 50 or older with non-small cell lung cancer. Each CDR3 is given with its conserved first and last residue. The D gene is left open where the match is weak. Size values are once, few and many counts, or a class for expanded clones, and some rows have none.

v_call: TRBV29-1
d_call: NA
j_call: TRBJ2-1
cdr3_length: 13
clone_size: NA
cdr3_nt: TGCAGTGTTTTCCGGACTATCGGGAGTGAGCAGTTCTTC
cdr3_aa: CSVFRTIGSEQFF

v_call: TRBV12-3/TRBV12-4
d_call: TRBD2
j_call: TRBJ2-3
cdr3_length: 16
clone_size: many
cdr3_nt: TGTGCCAGCAGTCCCCAACTAGCGGGAGCCACAGATACGCAGTATTTT
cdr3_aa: CASSPQLAGATDTQYF

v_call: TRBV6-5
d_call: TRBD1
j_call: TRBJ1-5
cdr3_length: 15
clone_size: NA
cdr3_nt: TGTATCAGCAGTTACACGAGGGACAGTTCGCAACCCCAGCATTTT
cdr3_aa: CISSYTRDSSQPQHF

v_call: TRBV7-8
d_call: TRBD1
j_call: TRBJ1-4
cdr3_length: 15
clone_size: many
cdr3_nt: TGTGCCAGCAGCTTAATCACAGGGGGTTGGGAAAAACTGTTTTTT
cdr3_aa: CASSLITGGWEKLFF

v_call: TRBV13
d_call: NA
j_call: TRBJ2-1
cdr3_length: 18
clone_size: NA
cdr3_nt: TGTGCCAGCAGCCGCCCTCCAACTAGCCCCGGCTCCTACAATGAGCAGTTCTTC
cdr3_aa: CASSRPPTSPGSYNEQFF

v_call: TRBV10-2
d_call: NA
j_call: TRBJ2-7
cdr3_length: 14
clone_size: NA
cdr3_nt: TGCGCCAGCCGTGATGGGCAGGGTTGGGACGAACAGTACTTC
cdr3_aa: CASRDGQGWDEQYF

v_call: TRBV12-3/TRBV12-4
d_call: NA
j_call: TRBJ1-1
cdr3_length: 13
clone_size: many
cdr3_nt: TGTGCCAGCAGCAATCAGTTAGACACTGAAGCTTTCTTT
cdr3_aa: CASSNQLDTEAFF

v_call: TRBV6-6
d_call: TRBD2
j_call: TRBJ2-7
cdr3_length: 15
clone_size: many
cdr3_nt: TGTGCCAGCAGTTACGGGGGACTAGATTCCTACGAGCAGTACTTC
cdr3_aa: CASSYGGLDSYEQYF

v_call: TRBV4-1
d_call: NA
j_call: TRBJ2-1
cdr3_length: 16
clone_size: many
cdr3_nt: TGCGCCAGCAGCCAAAAGGGAAGGAGCTCCTACAATGAGCAGTTCTTC
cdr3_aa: CASSQKGRSSYNEQFF

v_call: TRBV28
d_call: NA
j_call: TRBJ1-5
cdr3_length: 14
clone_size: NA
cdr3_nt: TGTGCCGGCTGTCCCCCTGATTGGGTTCAGCCCCATCATTTT
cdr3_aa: CAGCPPDWVQPHHF

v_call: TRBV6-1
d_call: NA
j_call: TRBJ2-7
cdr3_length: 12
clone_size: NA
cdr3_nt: TGTGCCAGCAGTCCCGGCGGATGCGAGCAGCACTTC
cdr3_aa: CASSPGGCEQHF

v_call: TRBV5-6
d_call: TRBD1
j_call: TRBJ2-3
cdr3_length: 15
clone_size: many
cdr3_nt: TGTGCCAGCCTGGAACAGGGGAACCCCACAGATACGCAGTATTTT
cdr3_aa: CASLEQGNPTDTQYF

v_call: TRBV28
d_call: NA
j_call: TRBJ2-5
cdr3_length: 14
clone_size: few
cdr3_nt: TGTGCCAGCAGCAATGGGCATCCCCAAGAGACCCAGTACTTC
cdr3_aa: CASSNGHPQETQYF

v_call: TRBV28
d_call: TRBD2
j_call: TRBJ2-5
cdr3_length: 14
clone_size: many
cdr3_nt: TGTGCCAGCGTAGCGGGGGGGCCTAAAGAGACCCAGTACTTC
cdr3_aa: CASVAGGPKETQYF

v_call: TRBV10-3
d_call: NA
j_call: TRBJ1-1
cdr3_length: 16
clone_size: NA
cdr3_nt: TGTGCCATCAGTGAGTTACAGGGTGGGTCGAACATTGAAGCTTTCTTT
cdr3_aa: CAISELQGGSNIEAFF

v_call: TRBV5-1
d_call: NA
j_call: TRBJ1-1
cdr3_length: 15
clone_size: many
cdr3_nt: TGCGCCAGCAGCTGGGGAAGCGGGGAGGTCTCTGAAGCTTTCTTT
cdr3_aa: CASSWGSGEVSEAFF

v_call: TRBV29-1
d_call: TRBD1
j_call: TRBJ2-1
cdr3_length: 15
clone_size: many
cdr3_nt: TGCAGCGTGCTTCTCGGGGACAGGGGGGGGTTGGTGCAGTTCTTC
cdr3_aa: CSVLLGDRGGLVQFF

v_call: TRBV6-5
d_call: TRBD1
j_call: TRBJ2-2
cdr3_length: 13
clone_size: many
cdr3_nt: TGTGCCAGCAGTTGGGACAGGCCCGGGGAGCTGTTTTTT
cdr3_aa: CASSWDRPGELFF

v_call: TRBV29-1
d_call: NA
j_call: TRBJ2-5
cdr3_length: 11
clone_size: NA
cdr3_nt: TGCAGCGTTGAGATGGGAACGGCCCAGTACTTC
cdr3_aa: CSVEMGTAQYF

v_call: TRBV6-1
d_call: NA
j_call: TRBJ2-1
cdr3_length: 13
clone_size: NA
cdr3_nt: TGTGCCGGCAGTGAAGGTTGGACTACTGAGCAGTTCTTC
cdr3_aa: CAGSEGWTTEQFF

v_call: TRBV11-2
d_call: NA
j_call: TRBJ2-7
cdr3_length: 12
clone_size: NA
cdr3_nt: TGTGCCAGCAGCCGGATAGGGTTCGAGCAGTACTTC
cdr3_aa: CASSRIGFEQYF

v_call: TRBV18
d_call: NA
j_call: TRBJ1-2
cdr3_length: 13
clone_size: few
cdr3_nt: TGTGCCAGCTCACCACGGGCCGCCAGTGGCTACACCTTC
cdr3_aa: CASSPRAASGYTF

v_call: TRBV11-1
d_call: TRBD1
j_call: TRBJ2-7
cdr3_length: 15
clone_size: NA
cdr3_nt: TGTGTCAGCAGTCAGGACAGGGACTTTCCCTACGAGCAGTACTTC
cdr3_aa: CVSSQDRDFPYEQYF

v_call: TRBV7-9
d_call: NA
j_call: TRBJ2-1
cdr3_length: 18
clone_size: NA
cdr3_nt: TGTGCCAGCAGCTCATTCGGGAGTAGCGAGGGCGCGAGCAATGAGCAGTTCTTC
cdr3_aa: CASSSFGSSEGASNEQFF

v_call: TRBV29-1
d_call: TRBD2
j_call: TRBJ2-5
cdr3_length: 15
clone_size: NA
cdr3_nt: TGCAGCGCTCCCCCGGTGGTAGCGGGAAGAGAGACCCAATACTTC
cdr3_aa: CSAPPVVAGRETQYF

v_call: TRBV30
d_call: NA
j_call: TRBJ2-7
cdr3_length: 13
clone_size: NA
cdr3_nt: TGTGCCTGGGTGGGGGGAGTTGGCTACGAGCAGTACTTC
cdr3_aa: CAWVGGVGYEQYF

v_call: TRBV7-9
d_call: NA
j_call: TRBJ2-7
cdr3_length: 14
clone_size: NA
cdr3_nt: TGCGCCAGCAGCTTAAGGCAGGGTTCCAACGAGCAGTACTTC
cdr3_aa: CASSLRQGSNEQYF

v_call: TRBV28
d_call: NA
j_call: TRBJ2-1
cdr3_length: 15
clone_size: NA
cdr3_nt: TGTGTCAGCAGTTTAGACACCTACTCCTACAATGAGCAGTTCTTC
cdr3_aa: CVSSLDTYSYNEQFF

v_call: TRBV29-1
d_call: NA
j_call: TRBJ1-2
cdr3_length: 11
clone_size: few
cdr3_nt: TGCAGTGTTCTATATGGGAATGGCTACACCTTC
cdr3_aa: CSVLYGNGYTF

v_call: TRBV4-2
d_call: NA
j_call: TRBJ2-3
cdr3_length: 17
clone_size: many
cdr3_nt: TGTGCCAGCAGCCGGACGATACAGGTGACACAGACAGATACGCAGTATTTT
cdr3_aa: CASSRTIQVTQTDTQYF